This T cell receptor (beta chain) comes out of a study of blood T cell repertoires in COVID-19. Study summary: Whether acute or convalescent, the COVID-19 samples came from the United States, Italy and Spain.

This clone has a single count. There are 13 residues in the CDR3. CDR1 and CDR2 from the germline V gene are GTSNPN and SVGIG (reference sequence). Germline trimming cut 0 bases from V and 5 bases from J; bases unmatched to any gene: 4. Donors were grouped by their self-reported clinical history. Among Cohort 3 donors, those recovered had two negative PCRs, clearance, or symptom resolution. In the study's own analysis: Amplification from reference gene primers served as the basis for estimated nucleated cell counts. Repertoires were generated with immunoSEQ multiplex PCR, while TCRdb's copy carries only in-frame clones and drops some. V, J and clone size reflect that table, while D and trimming were determined from the DNA. The sample includes about 240,000 clones, roughly 90% of them seen just once.

The specimen was PBMCs or T cells enriched from blood (not recorded which). This receptor was obtained from a woman aged 30 to 39 who had recovered from COVID-19. The J gene is TRBJ2-7, the V gene TRBV30, with 7 bases aligning to TRBD2. The CDR3 DNA follows: TGTGCCTGGAGTGTCGGGGGGACTAACGAGCAGTACTTC. Translated, it gives CAWSVGGTNEQYF.